These T cell receptor beta chains were read from a single sample in a study of T-cell memory formation after mild COVID-19. Using its own MiXCR run on the 5' RACE reads, TCRdb lists one record per CDR3 protein. Of under 150,000 distinct CDR3 sequences in the sample, 22% were seen once. The specimen sequenced was PBMCs or a T cell subset sorted from them (not recorded which). The origin of the receptors is a man between 18 and 35 years old who had mild COVID-19 (a few samples of this study predate the infection). Cell type and time point are not known. Each CDR3 is given with its conserved first and last residue. For some rows the clone size is stated as once, few or many, or as a class when expanded; others skip it.

j_call clone_size v_call cdr3_aa
TRBJ1-1 few TRBV4-3 CASSQFWAAGTEAFF
TRBJ2-3 - TRBV4-1 CASRVGTASTDTQYF
TRBJ2-6 - TRBV6-5 CASSPGISGANVLTF
TRBJ2-3 few TRBV7-2 CASSHPLAGGWGTQYF
TRBJ1-1 - TRBV6-6 CASSEPRGPFF
TRBJ2-5 - TRBV4-3 CASSQELAGGTQYF
TRBJ2-1 few TRBV7-8 CASSLRAARKGINEQFF
TRBJ2-2 few TRBV7-2 CASSLRAGIRTGELFF
TRBJ1-1 few TRBV7-9 CAMSAGGHTEAFF
TRBJ2-7 - TRBV9 CASSGAGEPYEQYF
TRBJ2-5 few TRBV6-5 CASSFPRLGPTCETQYF
TRBJ2-7 few TRBV4-1 CASRDRGSYEQYF
TRBJ1-1 few TRBV3-1 CASSQDRGKQVTEAFF
TRBJ2-3 few TRBV7-6 CASSSYSTDTQYF
TRBJ1-5 - TRBV4-1 CASSPSSTGSQPQHF
TRBJ2-7 - TRBV9 CASSGSTNLAGDPYEQYF
TRBJ2-5 few TRBV9 CASSVEAGNEETQYF
TRBJ2-3 - TRBV29-1 CSVGGGDTSTDTQYF
TRBJ1-2 many TRBV6-5 CASRPSGGDGYTF
TRBJ1-2 - TRBV6-6 CASSYSRGPGGYTF
TRBJ2-2 few TRBV7-9 CASSLAYLRDRVNTGELFF
TRBJ1-1 many TRBV5-1 CPATSGTEEPNTEAFF
TRBJ2-3 - TRBV7-2 CASSRTSSGGADTQYF
TRBJ2-3 - TRBV7-9 CASSLWRVSGADTQYF
TRBJ1-5 medium-sized TRBV11-2 CASSLDGGNQPQHF
TRBJ2-6 few TRBV6-2/TRBV6-3 CASKLKGDFAANVLTF
TRBJ2-5 - TRBV7-9 CASSSTETQYF
TRBJ1-5 - TRBV4-1 CASSQETAGQPQHF
TRBJ2-3 - TRBV6-2/TRBV6-3 CASREGQGAGDTQYF
TRBJ2-7 few TRBV12-3/TRBV12-4 CASTLGGVTYEQYF
TRBJ2-1 - TRBV4-2 CASSQVGSDPQGQFF
TRBJ2-1 few TRBV19 CASNGGAFHEQFF
TRBJ2-3 many TRBV9 CASSPGAGETDTQYF
TRBJ2-1 few TRBV15 CATSRGRGDRGNNEQFF
TRBJ2-7 - TRBV6-1 CASSERGGYEQYF
TRBJ2-1 few TRBV6-6 CASSHYLTGGYNEQFF
TRBJ1-2 - TRBV20-1 CSARDLLSIYGYTF
TRBJ1-6 - TRBV7-9 CASSAPGHYNSPLHF
TRBJ1-2 - TRBV13 CASSTQGEGYGYTF